This passage covers 15 T cell receptor beta chains from one sample sequenced in a study of tumor and adjacent non-tumor tissue in lung cancer. The template was RNA from unsorted bulk tissue. More than 3 cm separated this lung sample from the edge of the tumor. Three rounds of nested PCR, following a modified ARM-PCR protocol, produced the TCRbeta library. TCRdb reprocessed the multiplex PCR reads with MiXCR, giving one entry per CDR3 protein. This sample has 60,000 to 100,000 distinct CDR3 sequences, with more than 65% found just once. Material: distant non-tumor lung tissue. The source of these receptors is a man between 70 and 80 years old with non-small cell lung cancer.

This sequence joins TRBV4-3 and TRBJ2-1, with a possible D match to TRBD2 (6 bases). Germline CDR1 is LGHNA and CDR2 is YSLEER. Trimming cost V 0 bases and J 8 bases, with 20 bases left between them. This CDR3 has 17 residues. CDR3: CASSQELMGRRPHEQFF. CDR3 DNA sequence: TGCGCCAGCAGCCAAGAATTGATGGGGAGGAGGCCCCATGAGCAGTTCTTC.

Concerning this clonotype: The junction does not match germline at one end; this may be a read error. The genes are TRBV11-1 and TRBJ1-1, with D unresolved. The germline CDR1 and CDR2 sequences are SGHAT and FQDESV (reference sequence). The CDR3 runs 13 residues. CDR3 coding DNA: TGTGCCAACAGCCTAGGAGAGAACACTGAAGCTTTCTTT. Its translation: CANSLGENTEAFF.

Comment on this clonotype: The CDR3 carries no conserved terminal phenylalanine or tryptophan, so it likely arises from a read error. The chain links TRBV6-6 to TRBJ2-3, with D possibly being TRBD2 (5 bases). Germline loops: CDR1 MNHNY, CDR2 SVGAGI (reference sequence). CDR3 length equals 14 residues. The CDR3 DNA reads TGTACCACCGCCGGGATGGCTAGACCAAATACGCAGTATCTT. Its protein product is CTTAGMARPNTQYL.

With regard to this clonotype: Germline and junction disagree at one end, which may indicate a read error. The chain links TRBV5-6 to TRBJ2-7; TRBD1 aligns across 9 bases. Germline assignment: CDR1 SGHDT and CDR2 YYEEEE. The CDR3 is 14 residues long. Written as DNA, the CDR3 is TGTGCCAGCACCTGGGGACAGGGCTCCCACGAGCAGTACTTC. Its protein is CASTWGQGSHEQYF.

As to this clonotype: A much larger clone differs from this one at a single base, so this may be a read error. The chain has TRBV6-5 and TRBJ2-3; maybe TRBD1 (6 bases). The CDR3 covers 14 residues. Germline CDR1 is MNHEY and CDR2 is SVGAGI. CDR3 coding DNA: TGTGCCAGCAGTTTTAATGGGGGCTCAGATATGCAGTATTTT. This encodes CASSFNGGSDMQYF.

In the case of this clonotype: Sequence at one end of the junction differs from germline and may be a read error. The rearrangement uses TRBV12-3 or TRBV12-4 and TRBJ2-4, with D unresolved. This CDR3 is built from 15 residues. The chain's CDR3 is CASSSTDNSSNLQYF. The DNA of the CDR3 is TGTGCCAGCAGTTCAACCGACAACTCATCAAACCTTCAGTACTTC.

A note on this clonotype: It is likely a read error, because the conserved phenylalanine at the end of the CDR3 is missing. The rearrangement uses TRBV6-5 and TRBJ2-3; 7 nucleotides align to TRBD2. The CDR3 is 16 residues long. Looked up from germline, CDR1 is MNHEY and CDR2 is SVGAGI. J gave up 1 base and V 4 bases, and 8 bases lay outside the gene matches. The CDR3 protein is CASSSQAGRGTDTQYS. Here the CDR3 DNA reads TGTGCCAGCAGTTCTCAAGCGGGGAGAGGCACAGATACGCAGTATTCT.

About this clonotype: A junction end diverges from the germline sequence, so it may reflect a read error. This chain uses TRBV11-2 with TRBJ1-3; no clear D. The CDR3 has 14 amino acids. Germline V gene sequence: CDR1 SGHAT, CDR2 FQNNGV. This chain's CDR3 is CGSNLSVSGNTIYF. In DNA, the CDR3 is TGTGGCAGCAACTTGTCAGTCTCTGGAAACACCATATATTTT.

This chain joins TRBV11-2 and TRBJ2-1, with D perhaps TRBD2 (6 bases). Germline assignment: CDR1 SGHAT and CDR2 FQNNGV. Trimming shortened V by 3 bases and J by 6 bases, and 12 bases separated the two germline ends. There are 14 residues in the CDR3. This CDR3 is CASSFSGVANEQFF. The CDR3 DNA sequence: TGTGCCAGCAGCTTCTCGGGGGTAGCCAATGAGCAGTTCTTC. Based on the CDR3 plus reference TRBV11-2 and TRBJ2-1, the full variable domain is EAGVAQSPRYKIIEKRQSVAFWCNPISGHATLYWYQQILGQGPKLLIQFQNNGVVDDSQLPKDRFSAERLKGVDSTLKIQPAKLEDSAVYLCASSFSGVANEQFFGPGTRLTVL.

Comments on this clonotype: At one end the junction does not follow the germline gene, possibly because of a read error. V is TRBV6-5 and J is TRBJ1-5, with D possibly matching TRBD1 (5 bases). CDR3 length: 15 amino acids. CDR1 is MNHEY, CDR2 SVGAGI, per germline. This CDR3 is CASSYSWGSNQPQCF. The CDR3 DNA follows: TGTGCCAGCAGTTACTCGTGGGGGAGCAATCAGCCCCAGTGTTTT.

Regarding this clonotype: The junction differs from germline at one of its ends, possibly a read error. The chain joins TRBV11-2 to TRBJ2-1; 8 bases are shared with TRBD2. CDR1 is SGHAT and CDR2 is FQNNGV in the germline V gene. The CDR3 consists of 15 residues. The CDR3 coding sequence is TGCGACAGCAGCTTCACTAGCGGCTCCTACAATGAGCAGTTCTTC. This gives the protein CDSSFTSGSYNEQFF. The complete variable domain, with remaining parts taken from reference TRBV11-2 and TRBJ2-1, reads EAGVAQSPRYKIIEKRQSVAFWCNPISGHATLYWYQQILGQGPKLLIQFQNNGVVDDSQLPKDRFSAERLKGVDSTLKIQPAKLEDSAVYLCDSSFTSGSYNEQFFGPGTRLTVL.

Points on this clonotype: This may come from a read error, since a much larger clone is one base off. The gene calls are TRBV10-1 and TRBJ2-7; 7 bases align to TRBD1. This CDR3 region has 13 residues. Germline V gives CDR1 WNHNN, CDR2 SYGVQD (reference sequence). CDR3 region: CASSESGGYEEYF. The CDR3 region has the DNA TGCGCCAGCAGTGAGTCAGGGGGCTACGAGGAGTACTTC.

Of note for this clonotype: This may come from a read error, since a much larger clone is one base off. V gene TRBV5-1 combines with J gene TRBJ2-3, with unresolved D. Per germline, CDR1 SGHRS and CDR2 YFSETQ. With 2 bases removed from V and 2 bases from J, the gap between germline ends came to 9 bases. The CDR3 is 14 residues long. Written as DNA, the CDR3 is TGCGCCAGCAGCTTTGGGTCCTACACAGATACGCAGTATTTT. Translating gives CASSFGSYTDTQYF.

Regarding this clonotype: The junction departs from the called germline gene at one end, perhaps through a read error. The chain joins TRBV11-2 to TRBJ2-3; TRBD1 aligns across 7 bases. This CDR3 spans 14 amino acids. The germline V gene has CDR1 SGHAT and CDR2 FQNNGV. CDR3 coding DNA: TGTGACAGCAGCTCACAGGGGTTCTCAGATATGCAATATTTT. This sequence encodes CDSSSQGFSDMQYF.

On this clonotype: A clone one base away is much larger, so this may be a read error. V gene TRBV19 combines with J gene TRBJ1-5; D unclear. CDR1 is LNHDA, CDR2 SQIVND, per germline (reference sequence). The length of the CDR3 is 15 residues. Trimming removed 6 bases from V and 4 bases from J, with 16 bases in between. The CDR3 reads CASSMKLGVNQPQHF. Written as DNA, the CDR3 is TGTGCCAGTAGCATGAAGCTGGGTGTTAATCAGCCCCAGCATTTT.